This T cell receptor (beta chain) was recorded in a study of vaccination and CD4 T cells after COVID-19. Study details: The authors exposed cells to overlapping spike peptides derived from SARS-CoV-2, HCoV-NL63, HCoV-OC43 and HCoV-229E.

This clonotype was seen only a few times. Its antigen is currently unknown. Findings and limits, study-wide: Post-vaccination, and not before, a median roughly 90% of reactive clones appeared in convalescent patients. SARS-CoV-2-reactive clonotype medians increased from roughly 21 to 40, not significantly.

With the Oncomine TCR Beta short-read assay, DNA from cultured CD4+ T cells was sequenced. Using its own MiXCR run on the PCR reads, TCRdb lists one record per CDR3 protein. Of approximately 21,000 distinct CDR3 sequences listed, 50% to 70% are singletons. Indicated treatment: roughly nine-day PBMC culture with coronavirus spike peptide pools or control peptides (ViraFEST assay). ViraFEST used peptide pools to expand antigen-specific T cells, then sequenced TCRs. In germline, CDR1 is DFQATT, CDR2 SNEGSKA (reference sequence). This CDR3 region has 10 residues. The V end was cut by 5 bases, the J end by 4 bases, with 5 bases between.

The rearrangement uses TRBV20-1 and TRBJ1-1; D not resolved. This clonotype was sampled from a human donor who received a COVID-19 vaccine. Sequencing used CD4+ T cells from blood, cultured in vitro, obtained after SARS-CoV-2 vaccination. CDR3 sequence reads: CSAWSTEAFF. The CDR3 DNA reads TGCAGTGCTTGGTCCACTGAAGCTTTCTTT.